One and the same sample provided the 18 T cell receptor beta chains below, sequenced in a study of control samples from healthy donors and cancer patients. Profiled with immunoSEQ multiplex PCR; TCRdb holds only in-frame clones, not every one. The data hold some 30,000 clones, with about 90% observed a single time. Sequencing was done on a sample of formalin-fixed, paraffin-embedded tissue. The origin of the receptors is a female donor with melanoma.

The V and J genes are TRBV6-2 or TRBV6-3 and TRBJ2-1; D is uncertain. Trimming cost V 6 bases and J 0 bases, with 18 bases left between them. The germline V gene has CDR1 MNHEY and CDR2 SVGEGT. The CDR3 is 17 residues long. The CDR3 spells CASSRGAPFYSYNEQFF. In DNA, the CDR3 is TGTGCCAGCAGCCGAGGCGCGCCGTTCTACTCCTACAATGAGCAGTTCTTC.

The chain links TRBV7-2 to TRBJ2-5; D may correspond to TRBD1 or TRBD2 (5 bases each). The CDR3 extends over 16 amino acids. CDR1 is SGHTA, CDR2 FQGNSA, per germline. V gave up 6 bases and J gave up 4 bases, with 21 bases separating them. The CDR3, as DNA: TGTGCCAGCAGTGGGCAGCTAATCCCGAGGGGAGAGACCCAGTACTTC. It specifies CASSGQLIPRGETQYF.

The chain joins TRBV11-3 to TRBJ1-1; D is unclear. Looked up from germline, CDR1 is SGHNT and CDR2 is YENEEA. Trimming left V 3 bases short and J 3 bases short, with 8 bases between. This CDR3 is built from 13 residues. The CDR3 is CASSFEEDTEAFF. The CDR3 region has the DNA TGTGCCAGCAGCTTTGAGGAGGACACTGAAGCTTTCTTT.

This clone was seen a handful of times. The rearrangement joins TRBV24-1 to TRBJ2-1, with TRBD2 matching over 12 bases. There are 16 residues in the CDR3. The trim removed 3 bases at V and 7 bases at J, leaving 6 bases unmatched. Germline V gene lookup returns CDR1 KGHDR and CDR2 SFDVKD. The CDR3 sequence: CATSDPGLAGHNEQFF. The CDR3 DNA follows: TGTGCCACCAGTGATCCGGGACTAGCGGGTCATAATGAGCAGTTCTTC.

The chain employs TRBV5-1 and TRBJ2-5; 9 nucleotides match TRBD2. The CDR3 has 15 amino acids. J gave up 5 bases and V 0 bases, and 5 bases lay outside the gene matches. In germline, CDR1 is SGHRS, CDR2 YFSETQ. The CDR3 region has the DNA TGCGCCAGCAGCTTGGGTTCTAGCGGGATCGAGACCCAGTACTTC. This encodes CASSLGSSGIETQYF.

DNA of the CDR3: TGTGCCACCCGGACTAGTTCCTACGAGCAGTACTTC. Amino acids: CATRTSSYEQYF. J is TRBJ2-7 and V is TRBV25-1; TRBD2 aligns across 7 bases. The ends lost 10 bases at V and 1 base at J; junction bases unmatched: 4. The CDR3 covers 12 residues. The V gene's germline CDR1 is MGHDK and CDR2 SYGVNS.

V and J are TRBV7-9 and TRBJ2-3, with D hard to call. CDR1 and CDR2 from the germline V gene are SEHNR and FQNEAQ (reference sequence). V was pared by 6 bases and J by 6 bases, with 10 bases between. This CDR3 has 12 amino acids. CDR3 sequence (DNA): TGTGCCAGCAGTTCGACGGCCGATACGCAGTATTTT. Encoded protein: CASSSTADTQYF.

Concerning this clone: A junction end diverges from the germline sequence, so it may reflect a read error. The V and J genes are TRBV6-5 and TRBJ1-1, with D uncertain. Germline V CDR1 and CDR2: MNHEY, SVGAGI. The length of the CDR3 is 11 residues. CDR3 residues: CANSHLTEAFF. The CDR3 DNA is TGTGCCAACAGTCACCTCACTGAAGCTTTCTTT.

The chain couples TRBV18 to TRBJ2-7, with 8 positions matching TRBD1. Germline V gives CDR1 KGHSH, CDR2 LQKENI. This CDR3 spans 16 amino acids. J was trimmed by 3 bases and V by 4 bases; bases with no gene match: 11. CDR3 in amino acids: CASSRYMGTGLYEQYF. For the CDR3, the DNA is TGTGCCAGCTCACGGTATATGGGGACAGGACTCTACGAGCAGTACTTC.

The CDR3 region is CASSQSDRGEAFF. The CDR3 DNA follows: TGTGCCAGCAGCCAGAGTGACAGGGGGGAAGCTTTCTTT. The V call is TRBV7-9, the J call TRBJ1-1; 9 bases align to TRBD1. The CDR3 runs to 13 residues. The V segment lost 5 bases and the J segment 8 bases; nucleotides outside the gene matches: 6. Looked up from germline, CDR1 is SEHNR and CDR2 is FQNEAQ (reference sequence).

The rearrangement joins TRBV2 to TRBJ1-5; perhaps TRBD1 as D (5 bases). CDR1 SNHLY and CDR2 FYNNEI come from the germline V gene. V lost 5 bases to trimming and J lost 4 bases, with 15 bases between them. CDR3 length: 15 amino acids. In DNA form, the CDR3 reads TGTGCCAGCAGTTCCCTCGGGGGGTGGAATCAGCCCCAGCATTTT. Translating it yields CASSSLGGWNQPQHF.

The chain links TRBV18 to TRBJ1-6, with D unclear. The CDR3 is made up of 13 amino acids. Germline lookup yields CDR1 KGHSH and CDR2 LQKENI. V was clipped by 6 bases and J by 7 bases, with 10 bases between them. Here the CDR3 reads CASSVKANSPLHF. Here the CDR3 DNA reads TGTGCCAGCTCCGTAAAGGCGAATTCACCCCTCCACTTT.

This chain connects TRBV3-1 (or the pseudogene TRBV3-2) to TRBJ1-5, with D possibly TRBD1 on 6 matching bases. The CDR3 is 13 residues long. V shed 8 bases and J shed 3 bases, with 11 bases lying between them. Germline lookup yields CDR1 LGHDT and CDR2 YNNKEL (reference sequence). Written as DNA, the CDR3 is TGTGCCAGCGGGGGGCACTACAATCAGCCCCAGCATTTT. Translated, it gives CASGGHYNQPQHF.

The chain employs TRBV4-2 and TRBJ2-1; 10 bases match TRBD2. The ends lost 4 bases at V and 12 bases at J; junction bases unmatched: 15. This CDR3 contains 16 residues. Germline values: CDR1 LGHNA, CDR2 YNFKEQ. The CDR3 protein is CASSLAGLAEGVGQFF. The CDR3 nucleotides read TGTGCCAGCAGCCTTGCAGGACTAGCGGAGGGGGTAGGGCAGTTCTTC.

The V gene is TRBV5-1, the J gene TRBJ2-1; 11 bases are a match to TRBD2. The CDR3 runs 20 residues. Germline CDR1 and CDR2: SGHRS and YFSETQ. V shed 6 bases, J shed 6 bases, and the junction held 23 bases outside the gene matches. CDR3 sequence reads: CASTLITGLAARRMFNEQFF. CDR3 DNA sequence: TGCGCCAGCACCCTCATTACGGGACTAGCGGCCCGTCGGATGTTCAATGAGCAGTTCTTC.

The gene calls are TRBV5-4 and TRBJ1-6; TRBD1 might be the D (6 bases). The V and J ends lost 2 bases and 10 bases respectively, with 16 bases between them. CDR1 is SGHNT and CDR2 is YYREEE in the germline V gene (reference sequence). There are 15 residues in the CDR3. The CDR3 DNA reads TGTGCCAGCAGCTTAACAGGGATTCCGCGGTCACCCCTCCACTTT. It is translated as CASSLTGIPRSPLHF.

This rearrangement joins TRBV4-3 to TRBJ2-5; D ambiguous. CDR3 size: 14 residues. Trimming left V 4 bases short and J 5 bases short, with 14 bases between. Per the germline V gene, CDR1 is LGHNA and CDR2 is YSLEER. The CDR3 reads CASSPGGGGETQYF. DNA of the CDR3: TGCGCCAGCAGCCCCGGTGGTGGTGGGGAGACCCAGTACTTC.

A single count supports this clone. The chain has TRBV18 and TRBJ1-5; D perhaps matches TRBD1 (5 bases). The ends were cut back, 4 bases at V and 4 bases at J, with 14 bases in the middle. CDR1 and CDR2 (germline): KGHSH, LQKENI. The CDR3 length is 15 residues. CDR3 in DNA: TGTGCCAGCTCACAGAGACAGATCCCTAATCAGCCCCAGCATTTT. This gives the protein CASSQRQIPNQPQHF.